One and the same sample provided the 25 T cell receptor beta chains below, sequenced in a study of T-cell reconstitution after alpha-beta-depleted transplantation in children. Preparing the TCRbeta library involved the use of unique molecular identifiers. Using its own MiXCR run on the PCR reads, TCRdb lists one record per CDR3 protein. The sample carries 780,000 or so distinct CDR3 sequences, roughly 16% recorded once. Source: PBMCs, mostly from graft donor cells, taken 360 days after TCRalphabeta/CD19-depleted stem cell transplant. All receptors derive from a male patient aged 10 to 17 who had a stem cell transplant for acute lymphoblastic leukemia, so the T cells may come from the graft donor.

This chain links TRBV7-9 with TRBJ2-5; tentatively, D is TRBD2 (6 bases). The germline V gene has CDR1 SEHNR and CDR2 FQNEAQ (reference sequence). CDR3 length: 16 residues. V was pared by 5 bases and J by 4 bases, with 20 bases between. CDR3 loop: CASSLLNRGIRETQYF. CDR3 DNA sequence: TGTGCCAGCAGCCTACTCAACCGGGGGATAAGAGAGACCCAGTACTTC.

A few counts support this clonotype. This rearrangement joins TRBV11-1 to TRBJ1-2; 7 nucleotides match TRBD1. Trimming at V came to 7 bases and at J to 4 bases, leaving 21 bases not matched to a gene. CDR3 size: 18 residues. Per germline, CDR1 SGHAT and CDR2 FQDESV (reference sequence). CDR3 bases: TGTGCCAGCAAGGAGACAACCCTCAAAGGGGGCCCAACCTATGGCTACACCTTC. Translation gives CASKETTLKGGPTYGYTF.

This clonotype was counted only a few times. The chain links TRBV6-1 to TRBJ2-7; TRBD1 agrees at 8 bases. V lost 5 bases, J lost 3 bases, and 6 bases stayed unmatched. CDR1 and CDR2 from the germline V gene are MNHNS and SASEGT. This CDR3 is built from 14 residues. CDR3 bases: TGTGCCAGCAGTCAAACCAGGGGGCTCTACGAGCAGTACTTC. The encoded protein is CASSQTRGLYEQYF.

This clonotype was seen a few times. The chain uses TRBV12-3 or TRBV12-4 and TRBJ2-7; TRBD1 matches at 7 bases. The CDR3 is 15 amino acids. The V gene end was trimmed by 3 bases and the J gene end by 3 bases; junction bases not matched to a gene: 8. The chain's CDR3 is CASSFGAGGFYEQYF. Written as DNA, the CDR3 is TGTGCCAGCAGTTTCGGGGCAGGGGGTTTCTACGAGCAGTACTTC.

In its sample, this clonotype was seen a few times. The chain couples TRBV18 to TRBJ2-1; either TRBD1 or TRBD2 may supply D (5 bases each). The CDR3 extends over 14 amino acids. V was shortened by 3 bases and J by 7 bases, with 13 bases between the two germline ends. CDR1 is KGHSH, CDR2 LQKENI, per germline. CDR3 sequence: CASSPQGVWNEQFF. As DNA, the CDR3 is TGTGCCAGCTCACCCCAGGGAGTTTGGAATGAGCAGTTCTTC.

The table lists this clonotype with a count of one. This chain joins TRBV27 and TRBJ2-5, with TRBD1 identical over 7 bases. The CDR3 length is 15 residues. Germline loops: CDR1 MNHEY, CDR2 SMNVEV (reference sequence). Trimming removed 5 bases from V and 0 bases from J; junction bases left unmatched: 6. The CDR3 region has the DNA TGTGCCAGCAGTGACAGGGAAGCGTACCAAGAGACCCAGTACTTC. It encodes CASSDREAYQETQYF.

The chain employs TRBV20-1 and TRBJ1-3, with D possibly matching TRBD1 (5 bases). Trimming left V 1 base short and J 0 bases short, with 16 bases between. The CDR3 totals 17 residues. Germline loops: CDR1 DFQATT, CDR2 SNEGSKA (reference sequence). This chain's CDR3 is CSARGRVGVRSGNTIYF. DNA of the CDR3: TGCAGTGCTAGAGGGCGGGTGGGGGTCCGCTCTGGAAACACCATATATTTT.

For this clonotype: Compared with germline, one end of the junction differs, possibly owing to a read error. J is TRBJ1-5 and V is TRBV20-1; D unresolved. CDR3 length: 16 amino acids. CDR1 is DFQATT, CDR2 SNEGSKA, per germline (reference sequence). CDR3 DNA sequence: TGCTGTGCTAGAGAGGTAGGGCCCCGGAGCAATCAGCCCCAGCATTTT. Translating gives CCAREVGPRSNQPQHF.

V gene TRBV5-1 combines with J gene TRBJ2-1; 9 nucleotides line up with TRBD2. Germline assignment: CDR1 SGHRS and CDR2 YFSETQ. Trimming took 4 bases from V and 8 from J; bases not matched to a gene: 13. There are 16 residues in the CDR3. CDR3 DNA: TGCGCCAGCAGCGGGGGTGTGGCGGGAGGGCCTCATGAGCAGTTCTTC. Protein: CASSGGVAGGPHEQFF. The full variable domain, rest sourced from reference TRBV5-1 and TRBJ2-1, is KAGVTQTPRYLIKTRGQQVTLSCSPISGHRSVSWYQQTPGQGLQFLFEYFSETQRNKGNFPGRFSGRQFSNSRSEMNVSTLELGDSALYLCASSGGVAGGPHEQFFGPGTRLTVL.

Only a few counts were recorded for this clonotype. The chain recombines TRBV9 with TRBJ2-1; TRBD2 might be the D (6 bases). V shed 4 bases and J shed 2 bases, with 16 bases lying between them. The CDR3 is 16 residues long. The V gene's germline CDR1 is SGDLS and CDR2 YYNGEE. CDR3 sequence reads: CASSPLLPGAYNEQFF. In DNA form, the CDR3 reads TGTGCCAGCAGCCCACTACTTCCGGGGGCCTACAATGAGCAGTTCTTC.

V is TRBV3-1 and J is TRBJ1-1; D is ambiguous. The CDR3 covers 14 residues. The V gene's germline CDR1 is LGHDT and CDR2 YNNKEL (reference sequence). Trimming took off 2 bases at V and 2 bases at J, with 9 bases between the two ends. The CDR3 nucleotides read TGTGCCAGCAGCCAAAGCCCTTATAACACTGAAGCTTTCTTT. This gives the protein CASSQSPYNTEAFF.

The rearrangement joins TRBV6-1 to TRBJ2-1; 9 nucleotides agree with TRBD1. Per the germline V gene, CDR1 is MNHNS and CDR2 is SASEGT. V shed 11 bases, J shed 8 bases, and the junction held 16 bases outside the gene matches. The CDR3 has 15 residues. Written as DNA, the CDR3 is TGTGCCTGCCGAACCGGGACAGGGAACCCCTATGAGCAGTTCTTC. Protein product: CACRTGTGNPYEQFF.

The chain recombines TRBV11-1 with TRBJ2-1; a weak D match, TRBD2 (6 bases). This CDR3 has 14 residues. V was shortened by 4 bases and J by 6 bases, with 13 bases between the two germline ends. Germline CDR1 SGHAT, CDR2 FQDESV (reference sequence). The CDR3 here is CASSSTGSGNEQFF. The CDR3 DNA is TGTGCCAGCAGCTCTACCGGGAGCGGCAATGAGCAGTTCTTC.

This chain connects TRBV20-1 to TRBJ2-2; 8 bases are a match to TRBD1. Losses at the gene ends were 2 bases for V and 4 bases for J; bases not matched to a gene: 3. CDR3 length: 14 residues. Looked up from germline, CDR1 is DFQATT and CDR2 is SNEGSKA (reference sequence). The CDR3 spells CSARRTGSTGELFF. The CDR3, as DNA: TGCAGTGCTAGAAGGACAGGGAGCACCGGGGAGCTGTTTTTT.

V usage is TRBV6-5 and J usage is TRBJ2-1; 8 bases line up with TRBD2. The CDR3 sequence is 17 residues long. Trimming cost V 1 base and J 8 bases; bases outside gene matches: 13. The V gene's germline CDR1 is MNHEY and CDR2 SVGAGI. The CDR3 spells CASSYFVATGGPDEQFF. CDR3 nucleotide sequence: TGTGCCAGCAGTTACTTCGTAGCGACGGGAGGGCCCGATGAGCAGTTCTTC.

This clonotype was counted a few times. The V call is TRBV27, the J call TRBJ2-7; 8 bases fit TRBD2. The J segment lost 4 bases and the V segment lost 5 bases, leaving 4 bases of the junction unmatched. From germline, CDR1 is MNHEY and CDR2 SMNVEV (reference sequence). The CDR3 is made up of 13 amino acids. In DNA, the CDR3 is TGTGCCAGCAGTAGCGGGAGTGGGTACGAGCAGTACTTC. Its protein product is CASSSGSGYEQYF.

The rearrangement uses TRBV4-2 and TRBJ1-2; D uncertain. V lost 8 bases and J 0 bases, leaving 7 bases between the germline ends. The CDR3 spans 12 residues. Germline V lookup: CDR1 LGHNA, CDR2 YNFKEQ. The CDR3 here is CASESPNYGYTF. CDR3 nucleotides: TGTGCCAGCGAGAGTCCTAACTATGGCTACACCTTC.

In this sample, this clonotype turned up a few times. The chain is built from TRBV6-1 and TRBJ2-5; the D gene could be TRBD1 or TRBD2 (6 bases each). The ends were cut back, 10 bases at V and 5 bases at J, with 23 bases in the middle. This CDR3 has 15 amino acids. Germline CDR1 reads MNHNS; CDR2 reads SASEGT. This CDR3 is CATGPGARVYETQYF. CDR3 sequence (DNA): TGTGCCACCGGGCCGGGGGCGCGTGTATACGAGACCCAGTACTTC.

This clonotype was found a few times. This chain uses TRBV4-1 with TRBJ2-1; 10 bases fit TRBD2. CDR1 is MGHRA, CDR2 YSYEKL, per germline. Trimming at V came to 2 bases and at J to 0 bases, leaving 22 bases not matched to a gene. This CDR3 has 23 amino acids. CDR3 region: CASSQRGIKAGGPSSSSYNEQFF. The CDR3 DNA is TGCGCCAGCAGCCAAAGGGGGATAAAAGCGGGAGGGCCTAGTTCGAGCTCCTACAATGAGCAGTTCTTC.

With regard to this clonotype: As the CDR3 is not closed by the conserved phenylalanine or tryptophan, this likely results from a read error. The rearrangement uses TRBV10-3 and TRBJ2-3, with D possibly being TRBD2 (6 bases). The CDR3 totals 15 residues. From germline, CDR1 is ENHRY and CDR2 SYGVKD. The ends were cut back, 3 bases at V and 0 bases at J, with 10 bases in the middle. CDR3 loop: CAISDRDFSTDTQYC. The CDR3 DNA reads TGTGCCATCAGTGACCGGGACTTCAGCACAGATACGCAGTATTGT.

This clonotype was observed a few times. The V call is TRBV20-1, the J call TRBJ2-1, with 8 positions matching TRBD2. This CDR3 is built from 15 residues. Germline loops: CDR1 DFQATT, CDR2 SNEGSKA (reference sequence). The V and J ends lost 1 base and 9 bases, in that order; junction bases with no gene match: 11. The CDR3: CSARAPGTRAFEQFF. The CDR3 nucleotides are TGCAGTGCTAGAGCCCCCGGGACTAGGGCGTTTGAGCAGTTCTTC.

The genes are TRBV12-3 or TRBV12-4 and TRBJ1-5; 8 positions agree with TRBD1. The junction had 13 bases not matched to a gene; V was cut back by 4 bases and J by 8 bases. The CDR3 runs to 16 residues. CDR3 protein: CASSSRNYRGNEPQHF. In DNA, the CDR3 is TGTGCCAGCAGTTCCAGAAATTACAGGGGGAACGAGCCCCAGCATTTT.

This clonotype was counted a few times. The chain recombines TRBV5-1 with TRBJ2-7; 8 nucleotides match TRBD2. The ends lost 5 bases at V and 5 bases at J; junction bases unmatched: 6. CDR3 length: 13 residues. Germline lookup yields CDR1 SGHRS and CDR2 YFSETQ. CDR3 in amino acids: CASRGLVSDEQYF. CDR3 coding DNA: TGCGCCAGCAGGGGACTAGTAAGCGACGAGCAGTACTTC.

This clonotype appeared many times. V usage is TRBV5-1 and J usage is TRBJ2-7, with D tentatively TRBD1 or TRBD2 (5 bases each). V gave up 4 bases and J gave up 3 bases, with 11 bases separating them. There are 13 residues in the CDR3. Germline CDR1 reads SGHRS; CDR2 reads YFSETQ. CDR3 nucleotides: TGCGCCAGCAGCACCCGGGACCTCTACGAGCAGTACTTC. Protein product: CASSTRDLYEQYF.

This clonotype has a handful of counts. The chain uses TRBV5-1 and TRBJ2-5; TRBD1 or TRBD2 may be the D gene (5 bases each). This CDR3 has 16 residues. V was shortened by 4 bases and J by 1 base, with 17 bases between the two germline ends. CDR1 and CDR2 from the germline V gene are SGHRS and YFSETQ. This CDR3 is CASSGGPERIQETQYF. CDR3 coding DNA: TGCGCCAGCAGCGGGGGTCCTGAGCGGATCCAAGAGACCCAGTACTTC.